This TCR beta chain is drawn from a study of blood T cell repertoires in COVID-19. CDR1 and CDR2 (germline): LNHDA, SQIVND (reference sequence). The CDR3 is made up of 16 amino acids. Trimming removed 7 bases from V and 15 bases from J; junction bases left unmatched: 24. This study enrolled people aged roughly 18 to 100 from 24 US geographic areas. Each participant's cohort was designated according to participant-reported clinical history. Symptom resolution, clearance, or two negative PCRs marked the recovered donors of Cohort 3. TCRdb's table, derived via immunoSEQ multiplex PCR, lists solely in-frame clones and lacks some. The sample holds 250,000 to 350,000 clones, 75% to 90% seen once.

The sample taken for sequencing was PBMCs or T cells enriched from blood (not recorded which). This sequence originates from a woman aged 25 to 39 who had recovered from COVID-19. V is TRBV19 and J is TRBJ2-1; 7 bases agree with TRBD2. The CDR3 DNA sequence: TGTGCCAGTACCCCCCCCCGAAGGGCGGGAGAGGTCAGCGGGTTCTTC. It is translated as CASTPPRRAGEVSGFF. The entire variable domain, with the rest obtained from reference TRBV19 and TRBJ2-1, is as follows: DGGITQSPKYLFRKEGQNVTLSCEQNLNHDAMYWYRQDPGQGLRLIYYSQIVNDFQKGDIAEGYSVSREKKESFPLTVTSAQKNPTAFYLCASTPPRRAGEVSGFFGPGTRLTVL.